The text below deals with one T cell receptor (beta chain). Execution of the assay was at deep level. The table came from immunoSEQ multiplex PCR; TCRdb's copy has only in-frame clones and leaves some out. The sample holds around 1.9 million clones, around 93% seen once. CD8 cells classed as naive were CD45RO-negative and positively selected for CCR7, excluding terminally differentiated effector memory CD45RA+ cells. Deletions cut 1 base from V and 2 bases from J, with 9 bases between. The CDR3 spans 14 residues. Germline CDR1 LGHNT, CDR2 FRNRAP. The sample is drawn from a study of shared clonotypes between healthy human individuals. The overall study: The cohort had two women and a few men, ages 18 to 49.

Specimen: naive CD8+ T cells from PBMCs. The chain uses TRBV12-5 and TRBJ2-7; D gene uncertain. The sequence was obtained from a man younger than 35 in good health. Some clones in this sample may be carry-over from other donors' samples. CDR3 sequence: CASGLDPQPYEQYF. CDR3 bases: TGTGCTAGTGGTTTGGACCCCCAGCCCTACGAGCAGTACTTC.